This T cell receptor (beta chain) originates from a study of blood T cell repertoires in COVID-19. At the level of the study: Both acute and convalescent COVID-19 samples were obtained from the United States, Italy and Spain. Sources were T cells, B-cell-depleted T cells, or PBMCs; the material itself was cDNA or gDNA.

In the study's own analysis: Cell counts per sample came from amplifying reference gene primers. Only in-frame clones appear in the TCRdb table, and some are missing; sequencing was by immunoSEQ multiplex PCR. From that table come the V and J calls and clone size; the DNA was used to work out D and trimming. This sample yields approximately 200,000 clones, of which just under 90% are seen a single time; approximately 6% belongs to the top ten. Germline trimming cut 5 bases from V and 4 bases from J; bases unmatched to any gene: 3. Germline CDR1 SGHNT, CDR2 YENEEA. The CDR3 sequence is 13 residues long.

The chain combines TRBV11-3 with TRBJ2-3; TRBD1 matches 7 bases. The sequenced material came from peripheral blood. The receptor comes from a man in his sixties who had recovered from COVID-19. CDR3: CASSPTGADTQYF. DNA of the CDR3: TGTGCCAGCAGCCCTACAGGGGCAGATACGCAGTATTTT.